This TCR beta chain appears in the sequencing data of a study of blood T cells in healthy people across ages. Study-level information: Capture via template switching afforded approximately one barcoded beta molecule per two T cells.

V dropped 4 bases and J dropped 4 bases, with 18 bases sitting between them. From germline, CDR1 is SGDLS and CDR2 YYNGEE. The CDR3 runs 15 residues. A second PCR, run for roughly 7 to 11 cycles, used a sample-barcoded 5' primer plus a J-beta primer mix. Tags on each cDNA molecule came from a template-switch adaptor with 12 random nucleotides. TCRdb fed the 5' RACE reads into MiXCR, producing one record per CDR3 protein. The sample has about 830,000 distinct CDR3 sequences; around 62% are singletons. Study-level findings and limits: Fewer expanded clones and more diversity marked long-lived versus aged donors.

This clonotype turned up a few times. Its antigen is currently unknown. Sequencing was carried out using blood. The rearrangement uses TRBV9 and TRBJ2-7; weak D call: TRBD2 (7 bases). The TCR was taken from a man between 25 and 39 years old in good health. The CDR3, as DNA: TGTGCCAGCAGCCCCTATGGGGGGGGGCCTTACGAGCAGTACTTC. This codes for CASSPYGGGPYEQYF.